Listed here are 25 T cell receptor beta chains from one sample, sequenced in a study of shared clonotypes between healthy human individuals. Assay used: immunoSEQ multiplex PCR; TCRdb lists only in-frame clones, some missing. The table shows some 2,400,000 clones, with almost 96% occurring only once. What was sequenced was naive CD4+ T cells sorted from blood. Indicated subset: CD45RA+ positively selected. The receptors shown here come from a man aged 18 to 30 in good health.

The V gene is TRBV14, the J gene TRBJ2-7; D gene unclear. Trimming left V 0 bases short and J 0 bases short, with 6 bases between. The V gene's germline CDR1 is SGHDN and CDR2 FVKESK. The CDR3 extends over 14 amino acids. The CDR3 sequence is CASSQDPVSYEQYF. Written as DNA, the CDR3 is TGTGCCAGCAGCCAAGACCCCGTCTCCTACGAGCAGTACTTC. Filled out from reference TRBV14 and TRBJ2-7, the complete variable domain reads EAGVTQFPSHSVIEKGQTVTLRCDPISGHDNLYWYRRVMGKEIKFLLHFVKESKQDESGMPNNRFLAERTGGTYSTLKVQPAELEDSGVYFCASSQDPVSYEQYFGPGTRLTVT.

Here the CDR3 reads CASSLTGGGQPQHF. The CDR3 nucleotides are TGTGCCAGCAGCCTGACAGGGGGCGGTCAGCCCCAGCATTTT. V gene TRBV5-6 combines with J gene TRBJ1-5, with 10 bases identical to TRBD1. The germline V gene has CDR1 SGHDT and CDR2 YYEEEE. V shed 4 bases and J 6 bases; nucleotides not matched to a gene: 4. This CDR3 contains 14 residues.

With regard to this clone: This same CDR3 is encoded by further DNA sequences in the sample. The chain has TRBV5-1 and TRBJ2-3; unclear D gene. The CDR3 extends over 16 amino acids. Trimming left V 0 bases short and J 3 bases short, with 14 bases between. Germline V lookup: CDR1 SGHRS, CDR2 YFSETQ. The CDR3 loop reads CASSLGSSGGTDTQYF. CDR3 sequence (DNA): TGCGCCAGCAGCTTGGGATCATCGGGTGGGACAGATACGCAGTATTTT. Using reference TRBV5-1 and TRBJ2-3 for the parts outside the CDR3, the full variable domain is KAGVTQTPRYLIKTRGQQVTLSCSPISGHRSVSWYQQTPGQGLQFLFEYFSETQRNKGNFPGRFSGRQFSNSRSEMNVSTLELGDSALYLCASSLGSSGGTDTQYFGPGTRLTVL.

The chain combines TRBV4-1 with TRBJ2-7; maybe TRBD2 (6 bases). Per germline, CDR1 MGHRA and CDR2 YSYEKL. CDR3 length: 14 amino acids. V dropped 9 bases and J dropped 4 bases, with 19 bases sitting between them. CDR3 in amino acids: CASNQEGLVYEQYF. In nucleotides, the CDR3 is TGCGCCAGTAACCAGGAGGGTCTGGTGTACGAGCAGTACTTC.

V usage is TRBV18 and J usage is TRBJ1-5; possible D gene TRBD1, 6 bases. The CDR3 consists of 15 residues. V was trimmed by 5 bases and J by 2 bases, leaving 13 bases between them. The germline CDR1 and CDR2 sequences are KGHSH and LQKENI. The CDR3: CASSNGGLGNQPQHF. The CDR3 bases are TGTGCCAGCTCAAATGGGGGGCTCGGCAATCAGCCCCAGCATTTT.

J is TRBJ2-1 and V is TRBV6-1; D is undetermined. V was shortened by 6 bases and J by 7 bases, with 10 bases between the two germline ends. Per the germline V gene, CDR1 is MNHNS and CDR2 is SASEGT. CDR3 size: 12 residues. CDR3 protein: CASSSLSNEQFF. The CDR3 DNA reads TGTGCCAGCAGCAGTTTATCTAATGAGCAGTTCTTC.

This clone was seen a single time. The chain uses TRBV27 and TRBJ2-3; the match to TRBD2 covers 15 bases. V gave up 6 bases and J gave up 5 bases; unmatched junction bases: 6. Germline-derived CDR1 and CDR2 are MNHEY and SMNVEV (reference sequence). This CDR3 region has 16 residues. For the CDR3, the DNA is TGTGCCAGCAGCCAGGGACTAGCGGGGGGAATAGATACGCAGTATTTT. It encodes CASSQGLAGGIDTQYF.

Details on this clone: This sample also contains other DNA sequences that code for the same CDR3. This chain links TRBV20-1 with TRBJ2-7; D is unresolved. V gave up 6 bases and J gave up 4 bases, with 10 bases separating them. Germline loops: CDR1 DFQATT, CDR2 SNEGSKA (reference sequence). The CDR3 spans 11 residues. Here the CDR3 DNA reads TGCAGTGCCCCGGACGTTTACGAGCAGTACTTC. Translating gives CSAPDVYEQYF.

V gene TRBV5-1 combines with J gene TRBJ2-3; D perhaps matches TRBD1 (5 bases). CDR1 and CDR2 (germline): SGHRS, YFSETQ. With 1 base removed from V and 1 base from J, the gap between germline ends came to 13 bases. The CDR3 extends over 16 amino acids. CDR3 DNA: TGCGCCAGCAGCTTGACAGGCAGGCCCGGCACAGATACGCAGTATTTT. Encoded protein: CASSLTGRPGTDTQYF.

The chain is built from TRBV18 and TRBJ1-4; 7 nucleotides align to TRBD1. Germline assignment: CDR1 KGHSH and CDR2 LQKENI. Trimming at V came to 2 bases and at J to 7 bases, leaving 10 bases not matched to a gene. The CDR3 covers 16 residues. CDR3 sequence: CASSPGGGGFGEKLFF. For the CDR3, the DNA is TGTGCCAGCTCACCAGGTGGAGGGGGCTTTGGTGAAAAACTGTTTTTT.

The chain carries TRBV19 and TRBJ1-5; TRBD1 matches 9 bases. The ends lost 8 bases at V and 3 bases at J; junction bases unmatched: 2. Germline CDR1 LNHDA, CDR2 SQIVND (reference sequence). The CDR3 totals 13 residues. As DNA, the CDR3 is TGTGCCAGTCACAGGGGGCTCAATCAGCCCCAGCATTTT. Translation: CASHRGLNQPQHF.

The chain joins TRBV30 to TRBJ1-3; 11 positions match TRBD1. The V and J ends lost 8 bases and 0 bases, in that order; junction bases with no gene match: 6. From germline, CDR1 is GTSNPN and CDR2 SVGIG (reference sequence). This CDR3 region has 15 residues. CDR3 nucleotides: TGTGCCCTCGGACAGGGGGCACCCTCTGGAAACACCATATATTTT. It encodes CALGQGAPSGNTIYF.

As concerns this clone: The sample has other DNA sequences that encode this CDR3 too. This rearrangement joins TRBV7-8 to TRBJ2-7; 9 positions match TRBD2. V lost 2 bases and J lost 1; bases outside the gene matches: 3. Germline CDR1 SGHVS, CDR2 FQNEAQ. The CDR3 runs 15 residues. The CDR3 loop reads CASSLRAGGSYEQYF. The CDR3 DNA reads TGTGCCAGCAGCTTAAGAGCGGGGGGTTCCTACGAGCAGTACTTC.

The CDR3 here is CASSPRGGGVLSTDTQYF. The CDR3 coding sequence is TGTGCCAGCAGCCCCCGTGGAGGGGGGGTCCTTAGCACAGATACGCAGTATTTT. The rearrangement links TRBV7-8 to TRBJ2-3; TRBD2 is a possible D gene (7 bases). CDR3 length equals 18 residues. Germline V gene sequence: CDR1 SGHVS, CDR2 FQNEAQ. Deletions cut 5 bases from V and 0 bases from J, with 21 bases between.

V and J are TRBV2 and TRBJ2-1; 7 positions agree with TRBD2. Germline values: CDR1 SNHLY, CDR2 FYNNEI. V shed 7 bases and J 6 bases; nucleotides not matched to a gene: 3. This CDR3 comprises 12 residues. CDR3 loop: CASTGLGNEQFF. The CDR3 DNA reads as TGTGCCAGCACTGGACTAGGCAATGAGCAGTTCTTC.

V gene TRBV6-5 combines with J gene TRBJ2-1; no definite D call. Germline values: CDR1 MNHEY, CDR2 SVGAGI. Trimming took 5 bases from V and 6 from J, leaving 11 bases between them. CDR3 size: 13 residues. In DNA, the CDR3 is TGTGCCAGCAGTCGTGGAGAGACCAATGAGCAGTTCTTC. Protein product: CASSRGETNEQFF.

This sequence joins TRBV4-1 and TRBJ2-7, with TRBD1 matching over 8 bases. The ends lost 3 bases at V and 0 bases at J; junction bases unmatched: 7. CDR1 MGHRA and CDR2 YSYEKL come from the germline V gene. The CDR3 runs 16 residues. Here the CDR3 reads CASSQHTGGSSYEQYF. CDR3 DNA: TGCGCCAGCAGCCAGCATACAGGGGGGAGCTCCTACGAGCAGTACTTC.

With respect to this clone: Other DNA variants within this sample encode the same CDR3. In DNA form, the CDR3 reads TGTGCCAGCAGCTTAGGCGGGGGGTCCACAGATACGCAGTATTTT. This gives the protein CASSLGGGSTDTQYF. V usage is TRBV11-3 and J usage is TRBJ2-3; 8 nucleotides match TRBD2. The CDR3 contains 15 residues. CDR1 and CDR2 (germline): SGHNT, YENEEA. J gave up 2 bases and V 1 base, and 2 bases lay outside the gene matches.

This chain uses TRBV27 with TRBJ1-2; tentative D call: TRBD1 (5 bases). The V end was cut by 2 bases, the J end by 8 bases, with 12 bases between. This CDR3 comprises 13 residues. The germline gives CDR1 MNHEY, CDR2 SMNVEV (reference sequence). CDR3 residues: CASSLTGSRGYTF. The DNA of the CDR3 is TGTGCCAGCAGTTTAACAGGTTCAAGAGGCTACACCTTC.

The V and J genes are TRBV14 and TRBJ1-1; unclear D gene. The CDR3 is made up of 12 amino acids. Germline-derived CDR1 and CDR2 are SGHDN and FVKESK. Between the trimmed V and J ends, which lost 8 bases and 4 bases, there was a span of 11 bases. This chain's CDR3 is CASEPSFTEAFF. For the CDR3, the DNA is TGTGCCAGCGAGCCCTCATTCACTGAAGCTTTCTTT.

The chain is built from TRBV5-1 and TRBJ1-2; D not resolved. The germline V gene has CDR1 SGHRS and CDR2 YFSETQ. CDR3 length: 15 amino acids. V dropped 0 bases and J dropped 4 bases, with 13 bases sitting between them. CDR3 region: CASSLELNSAYGYTF. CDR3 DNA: TGCGCCAGCAGCTTGGAGCTGAACTCCGCCTATGGCTACACCTTC.

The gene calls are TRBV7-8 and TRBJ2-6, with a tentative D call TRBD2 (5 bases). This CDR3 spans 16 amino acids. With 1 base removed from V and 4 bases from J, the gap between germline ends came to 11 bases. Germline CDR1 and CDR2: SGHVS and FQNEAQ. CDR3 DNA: TGTGCCAGCAGCTTAGGGTGGGGAGCAGGGGCCAACGTCCTGACTTTC. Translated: CASSLGWGAGANVLTF.

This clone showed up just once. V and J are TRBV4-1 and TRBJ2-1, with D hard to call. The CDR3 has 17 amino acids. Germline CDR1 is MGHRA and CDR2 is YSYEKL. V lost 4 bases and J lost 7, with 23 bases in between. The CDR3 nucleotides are TGCGCCAGCAGCCCTCCCCTCGCGGACCCGAAGTGGAATGAGCAGTTCTTC. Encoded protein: CASSPPLADPKWNEQFF.

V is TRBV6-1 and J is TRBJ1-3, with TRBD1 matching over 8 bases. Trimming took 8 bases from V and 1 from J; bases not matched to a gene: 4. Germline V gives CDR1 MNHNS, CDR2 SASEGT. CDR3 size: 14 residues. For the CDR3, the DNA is TGTGCCAGCGACAGGGGAGGTTCTGGAAACACCATATATTTT. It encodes CASDRGGSGNTIYF.

The CDR3: CATSRQGTGEEKLFF. The CDR3 region has the DNA TGTGCCACCAGCAGACAGGGGACAGGGGAGGAAAAACTGTTTTTT. The chain employs TRBV15 and TRBJ1-4; TRBD1 aligns across 10 bases. The CDR3 is 15 residues long. The V gene's germline CDR1 is LNHNV and CDR2 YYDKDF (reference sequence). The ends lost 2 bases at V and 8 bases at J; junction bases unmatched: 5.